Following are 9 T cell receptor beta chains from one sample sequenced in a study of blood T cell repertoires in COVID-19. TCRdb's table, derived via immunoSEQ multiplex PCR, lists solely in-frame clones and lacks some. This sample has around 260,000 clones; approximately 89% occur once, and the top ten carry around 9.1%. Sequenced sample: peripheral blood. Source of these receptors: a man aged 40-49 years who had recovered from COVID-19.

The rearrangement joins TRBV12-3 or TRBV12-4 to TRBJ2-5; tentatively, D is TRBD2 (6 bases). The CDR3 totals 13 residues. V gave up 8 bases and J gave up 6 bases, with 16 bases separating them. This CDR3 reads CASESAGGKTQYF. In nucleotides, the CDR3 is TGTGCCAGCGAATCTGCTGGCGGGAAGACCCAGTACTTC.

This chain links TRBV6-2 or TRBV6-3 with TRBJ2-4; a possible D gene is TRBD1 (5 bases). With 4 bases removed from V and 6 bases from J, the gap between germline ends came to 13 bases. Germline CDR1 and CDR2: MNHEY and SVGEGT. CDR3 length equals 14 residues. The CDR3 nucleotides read TGTGCCAGCAGTTTATCAGGGTTGGGAAACATTCAGTACTTC. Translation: CASSLSGLGNIQYF.

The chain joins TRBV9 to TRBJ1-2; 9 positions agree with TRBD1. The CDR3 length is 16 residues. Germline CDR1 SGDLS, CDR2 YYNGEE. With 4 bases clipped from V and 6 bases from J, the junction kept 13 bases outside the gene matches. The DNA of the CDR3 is TGTGCCAGCAGCCCCCGATCCGGGACAGGGTGGAATGGCTACACCTTC. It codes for CASSPRSGTGWNGYTF. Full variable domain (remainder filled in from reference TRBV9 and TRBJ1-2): DSGVTQTPKHLITATGQRVTLRCSPRSGDLSVYWYQQSLDQGLQFLIQYYNGEERAKGNILERFSAQQFPDLHSELNLSSLELGDSALYFCASSPRSGTGWNGYTFGSGTRLTVV.

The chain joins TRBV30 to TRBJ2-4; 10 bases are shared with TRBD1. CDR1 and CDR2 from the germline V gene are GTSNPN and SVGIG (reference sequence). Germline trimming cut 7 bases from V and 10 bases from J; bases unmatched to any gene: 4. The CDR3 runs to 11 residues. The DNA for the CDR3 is TGTGCCTCCGGGACAGGGGCAATTCAGTACTTC. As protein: CASGTGAIQYF.

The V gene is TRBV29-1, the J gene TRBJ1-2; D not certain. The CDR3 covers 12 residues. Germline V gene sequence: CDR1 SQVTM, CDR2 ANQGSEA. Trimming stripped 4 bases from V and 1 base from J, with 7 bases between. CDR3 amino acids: CSVVISNYGYTF. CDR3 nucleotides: TGCAGCGTTGTTATCAGTAACTATGGCTACACCTTC. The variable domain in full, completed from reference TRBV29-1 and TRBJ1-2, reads SAVISQKPSRDICQRGTSLTIQCQVDSQVTMMFWYRQQPGQSLTLIATANQGSEATYESGFVIDKFPISRPNLTFSTLTVSNMSPEDSSIYLCSVVISNYGYTFGSGTRLTVV.

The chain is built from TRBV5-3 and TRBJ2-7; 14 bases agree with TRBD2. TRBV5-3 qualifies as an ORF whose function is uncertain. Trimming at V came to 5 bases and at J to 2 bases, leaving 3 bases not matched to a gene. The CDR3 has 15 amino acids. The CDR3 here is CARRGLAGVTYEQYF. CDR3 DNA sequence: TGTGCCAGAAGGGGACTAGCGGGGGTAACCTACGAGCAGTACTTC.

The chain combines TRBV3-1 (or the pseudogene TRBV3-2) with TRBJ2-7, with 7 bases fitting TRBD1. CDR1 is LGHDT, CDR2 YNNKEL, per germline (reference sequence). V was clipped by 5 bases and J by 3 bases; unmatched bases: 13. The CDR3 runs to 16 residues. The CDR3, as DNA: TGTGCCAGCAGCGCTCGGTGGACAGGACCTAACTACGAGCAGTACTTC. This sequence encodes CASSARWTGPNYEQYF.

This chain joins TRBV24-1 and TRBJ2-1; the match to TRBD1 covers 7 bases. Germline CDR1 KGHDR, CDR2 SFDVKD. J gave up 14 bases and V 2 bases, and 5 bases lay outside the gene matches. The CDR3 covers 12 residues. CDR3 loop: CATSDSRDRKFF. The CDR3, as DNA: TGTGCCACCAGTGATTCCCGGGACAGAAAGTTCTTC.

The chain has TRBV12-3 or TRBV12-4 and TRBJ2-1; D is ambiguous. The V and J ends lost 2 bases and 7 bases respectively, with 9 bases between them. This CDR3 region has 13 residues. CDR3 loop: CASSLSRVNEQFF. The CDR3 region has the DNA TGTGCCAGCAGTTTAAGTCGGGTTAATGAGCAGTTCTTC.